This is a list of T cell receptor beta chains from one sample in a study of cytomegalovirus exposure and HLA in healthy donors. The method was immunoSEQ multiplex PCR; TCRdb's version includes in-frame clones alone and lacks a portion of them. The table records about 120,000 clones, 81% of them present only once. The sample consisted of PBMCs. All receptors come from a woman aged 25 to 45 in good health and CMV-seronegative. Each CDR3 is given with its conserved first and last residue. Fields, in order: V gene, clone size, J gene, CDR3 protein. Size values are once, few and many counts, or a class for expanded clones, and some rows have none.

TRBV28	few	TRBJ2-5	CASSSGKETQYF
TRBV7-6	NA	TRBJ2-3	CASTLLTESSTDTQYF
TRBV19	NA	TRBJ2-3	CASTSPQGQADTQYF
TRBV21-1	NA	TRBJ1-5	CASSNRDRDQPQHF
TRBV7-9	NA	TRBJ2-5	CASSLVRQGTLQETQYF
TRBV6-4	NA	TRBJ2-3	CASSILAGSTDTQYF
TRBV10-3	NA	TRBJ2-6	CAIRDRASGANVLTF
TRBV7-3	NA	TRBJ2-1	CASSLGSGTEQFF
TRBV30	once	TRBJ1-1	CAWNTGGSEAFF
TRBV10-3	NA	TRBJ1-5	CAISESGAIGQPQHF
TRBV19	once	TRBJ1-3	CASSPPGQRRDTIYF
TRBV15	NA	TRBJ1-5	CATSRVKRTGNQPQHF
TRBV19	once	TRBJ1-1	CASSIRGIYTEAFF
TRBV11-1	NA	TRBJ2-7	CASSSGTNLVQYF
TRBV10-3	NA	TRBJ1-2	CAISGGRDRGFEVYGYTF
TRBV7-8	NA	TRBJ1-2	CASSPNHYGYTF
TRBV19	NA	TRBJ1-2	CASSINGGNYGYTF
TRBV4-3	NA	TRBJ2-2	CASSHGDVSTGELFF
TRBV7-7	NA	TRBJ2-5	CASSLELAVLETQYF
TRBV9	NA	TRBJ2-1	CASSVEGGSTGGPHNEQFF
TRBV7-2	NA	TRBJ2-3	CASSVTSGRRDTQYF
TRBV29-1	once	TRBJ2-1	CSATGTDYNEQFF